Sequencing of this T cell receptor (beta chain) was carried out in a study of radiation and T cells in renal cell carcinoma. Study-level findings and limits: Sampling covered only roughly 1 g of each tumor. No pretreatment tumor biopsies were available for baseline clonotypes.

The treatment: 15 Gy SBRT to primary tumor, nephrectomy 4 weeks later. Measured with immunoSEQ multiplex PCR; TCRdb has only the in-frame clones, and not every one. In the table there are 10,000 to 15,000 clones, 33% of which are singletons. As for this clone: Its matching antigen is unknown.

The CDR3 spans 13 residues. Germline assignment: CDR1 SNHLY and CDR2 FYNNEI. V was trimmed by 7 bases and J by 10 bases, leaving 14 bases between them. The chain has TRBV2 and TRBJ1-6; perhaps TRBD1 as D (6 bases). The source material was tumor tissue, sampled from a patient whose treatment included radiotherapy and nephrectomy. The source of this sequence is a man aged 55 to 70 with renal cell carcinoma. CDR3 residues: CASILGGQSPLHF. Written as DNA, the CDR3 is TGTGCCAGCATTTTAGGGGGGCAATCACCCCTCCACTTT.